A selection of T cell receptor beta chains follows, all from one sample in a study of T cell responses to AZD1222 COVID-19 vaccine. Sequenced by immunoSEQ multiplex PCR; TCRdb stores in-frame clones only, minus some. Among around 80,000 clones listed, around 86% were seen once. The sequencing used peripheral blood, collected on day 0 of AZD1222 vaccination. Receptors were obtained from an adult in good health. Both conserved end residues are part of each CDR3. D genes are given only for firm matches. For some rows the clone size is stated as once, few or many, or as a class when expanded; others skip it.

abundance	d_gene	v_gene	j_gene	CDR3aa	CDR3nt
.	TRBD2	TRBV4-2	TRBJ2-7	CASSQGTSGGMVYEQYF	TGTGCCAGCAGCCAAGGGACTAGCGGGGGGATGGTCTACGAGCAGTACTTC
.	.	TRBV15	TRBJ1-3	CATSTGAWGNTIYF	TGTGCCACCAGCACCGGGGCCTGGGGAAACACCATATATTTT
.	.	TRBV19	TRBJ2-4	CASSIDLSFLAKNIQYF	TGTGCCAGTAGTATAGATCTGAGCTTTCTAGCCAAAAACATTCAGTACTTC
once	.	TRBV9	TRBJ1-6	CASRQTGTDNSPLHF	TGTGCCAGCAGGCAGACCGGGACTGATAATTCACCCCTCCACTTT
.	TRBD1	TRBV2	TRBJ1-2	CASSEDGQAGYGYTF	TGTGCCAGCAGTGAAGACGGACAGGCCGGCTATGGCTACACCTTC
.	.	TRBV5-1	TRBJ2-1	CASSLAGAQRYNEQFF	TGCGCCAGCAGCTTGGCAGGGGCCCAACGTTACAATGAGCAGTTCTTC
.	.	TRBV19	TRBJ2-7	CASSMGVSYEQYF	TGTGCCAGTAGTATGGGAGTCTCCTACGAGCAGTACTTC
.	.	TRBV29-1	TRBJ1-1	CSVGAGKAFF	TGCAGCGTTGGGGCGGGAAAAGCTTTCTTT
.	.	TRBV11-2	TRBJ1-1	CASSLVRRGPTEAFF	TGTGCCAGCAGCTTAGTCCGTCGGGGGCCCACTGAAGCTTTCTTT
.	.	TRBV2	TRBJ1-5	CASSGLTGDQPQHF	TGTGCCAGCAGTGGATTAACCGGAGATCAGCCCCAGCATTTT
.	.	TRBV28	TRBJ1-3	CASISSDSGNTIYF	TGTGCCAGCATTAGCAGCGACTCTGGAAACACCATATATTTT
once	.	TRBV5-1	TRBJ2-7	CASSFKGGGNEQYF	TGCGCCAGCAGCTTCAAGGGGGGCGGGAACGAGCAGTACTTC
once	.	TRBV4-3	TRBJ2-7	CASSQTLAEVTEGYEQYF	TGCGCCAGCAGCCAGACGTTGGCAGAGGTTACAGAAGGATACGAGCAGTACTTC
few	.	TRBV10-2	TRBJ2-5	CASSDPRQKETQYF	TGCGCCAGCAGTGACCCCCGACAGAAAGAGACCCAGTACTTC
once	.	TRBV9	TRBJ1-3	CASSGTGTEGNTIYF	TGTGCCAGCAGCGGCACCGGGACGGAGGGAAACACCATATATTTT
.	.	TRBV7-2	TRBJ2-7	CASSLAHSALSSYEQYF	TGTGCCAGCAGCTTAGCGCATTCGGCGTTGAGCTCCTACGAGCAGTACTTC
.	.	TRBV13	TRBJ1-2	CASSLSGIGYTF	TGTGCCAGCAGCTTATCTGGGATCGGCTACACCTTC
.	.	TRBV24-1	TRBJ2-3	CATSDLASRDSTDTQYF	TGTGCCACCAGTGACTTGGCAAGCAGAGACTCCACAGATACGCAGTATTTT
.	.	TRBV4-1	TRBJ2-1	CASSQDRSPREQFF	TGCGCCAGCAGCCAAGATCGGAGCCCCCGGGAGCAGTTCTTC
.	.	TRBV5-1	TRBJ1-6	CASSLASSYNSPLHF	TGCGCCAGCAGCTTGGCATCCTCCTATAATTCACCCCTCCACTTT
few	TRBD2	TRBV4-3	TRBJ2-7	CASSQGTSGSFRYEQYF	TGCGCCAGCAGCCAGGGGACTAGCGGGAGCTTCAGGTACGAGCAGTACTTC
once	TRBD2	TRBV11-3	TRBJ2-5	CASSSSGGAGETQYF	TGTGCCAGCAGCTCGAGCGGGGGGGCAGGAGAGACCCAGTACTTC
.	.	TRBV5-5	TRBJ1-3	CASSSSQGLSGNTIYF	TGTGCCAGCAGTTCCTCCCAGGGCCTCTCTGGAAACACCATATATTTT
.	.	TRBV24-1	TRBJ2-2	CATSDELVTGELFF	TGTGCCACCAGTGATGAATTAGTCACCGGGGAGCTGTTTTTT
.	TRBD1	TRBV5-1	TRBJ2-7	CASSLWSGQGLREQYF	TGCGCCAGCAGCTTGTGGTCAGGACAGGGACTTCGCGAGCAGTACTTC
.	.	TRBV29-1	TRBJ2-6	CSVRGTAVSGANVLTF	TGCAGCGTACGCGGGACGGCCGTCTCTGGGGCCAACGTCCTGACTTTC
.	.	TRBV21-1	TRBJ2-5	CASRTDRERETQYF	TGTGCCAGCAGGACGGACAGGGAGAGGGAGACCCAGTACTTC
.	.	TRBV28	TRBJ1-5	CASSRRGLHQPQHF	TGTGCCAGCAGTCGCAGGGGCCTTCATCAGCCCCAGCATTTT
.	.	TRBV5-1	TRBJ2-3	CASSTGFTSTDTQYF	TGCGCCAGCAGCACAGGGTTTACTAGCACAGATACGCAGTATTTT
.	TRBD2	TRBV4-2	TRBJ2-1	CASSTRTSGPYNEQFF	TGTGCCAGCAGTACACGGACTAGCGGGCCTTACAATGAGCAGTTCTTC
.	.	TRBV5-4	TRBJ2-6	CASSPGRAGANVLTF	TGTGCCAGCAGCCCCGGGCGGGCTGGGGCCAACGTCCTGACTTTC
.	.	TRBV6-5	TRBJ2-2	CASSYSGDTGELFF	TGTGCCAGCAGTTACTCGGGGGACACCGGGGAGCTGTTTTTT
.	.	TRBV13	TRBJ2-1	CASSPTNREQFF	TGTGCCAGCAGCCCAACCAATCGGGAGCAGTTCTTC
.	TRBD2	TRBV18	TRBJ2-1	CASSPNQGLVNEQFF	TGTGCCAGCTCGCCAAACCAGGGACTAGTAAATGAGCAGTTCTTC
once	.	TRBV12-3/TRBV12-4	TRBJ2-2	CASRENSAGELFF	TGTGCCAGCAGGGAGAATTCGGCCGGGGAGCTGTTTTTT
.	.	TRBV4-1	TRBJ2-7	CASSQGGEPYEQYF	TGCGCCAGCAGCCAAGGGGGGGAACCCTACGAGCAGTACTTC
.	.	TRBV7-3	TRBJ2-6	CASSPPTASGANVLTF	TGTGCCAGCAGCCCACCGACAGCCTCTGGGGCCAACGTCCTGACTTTC
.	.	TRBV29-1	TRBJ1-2	CSVLAENYGYTF	TGCAGCGTTCTGGCGGAAAACTATGGCTACACCTTC
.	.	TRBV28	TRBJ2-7	CASRRTGYEQYF	TGTGCCAGCAGACGGACGGGCTACGAGCAGTACTTC
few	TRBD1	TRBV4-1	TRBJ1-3	CASSSPGTGDGNTIYF	TGCGCCAGCAGCAGCCCCGGGACAGGGGACGGAAACACCATATATTTT
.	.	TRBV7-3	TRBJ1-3	CASSFGPPGVSGNTIYF	TGTGCCAGCAGCTTTGGTCCGCCAGGAGTCTCTGGAAACACCATATATTTT